One sample yielded the 2 T cell receptor beta chains listed below, sequenced in a study of Ad26.COV2.S vaccination and SARS-CoV-2 variants. Sequencing used immunoSEQ multiplex PCR; TCRdb keeps in-frame clones, though not all of them. Of nearly 400,000 clones listed, around 89% are singletons. Sample treatment: some 20 received Ad26.COV2.S at low or high dose, single or two shots; about 5 received placebo; per-sample allocation not given. Day 63 after the first injection of vaccine or placebo was the sampling time. This material consisted of peripheral blood, taken in a trial of Ad26.COV2.S vaccine versus placebo. These TCRs come from a person between 18 and 65 years old who received the Ad26.COV2.S COVID-19 vaccine or a placebo.

The V gene is TRBV6-5, the J gene TRBJ2-2, with TRBD2 matching 12 bases. V was pared by 9 bases and J by 2 bases, with 4 bases of the junction left unmatched. Germline lookup yields CDR1 MNHEY and CDR2 SVGAGI. The CDR3 covers 15 residues. CDR3 in DNA: TGTGCCAGTGCGGGACTAGCGGGTAACACCGGGGAGCTGTTTTTT. Translated, it gives CASAGLAGNTGELFF.

The genes are TRBV11-1 and TRBJ2-1; 7 nucleotides agree with TRBD1. Germline CDR1 reads SGHAT; CDR2 reads FQDESV (reference sequence). This CDR3 has 16 amino acids. V lost 5 bases and J lost 0; bases outside the gene matches: 7. CDR3: CASSPIGTASYNEQFF. The CDR3 coding sequence is TGTGCCAGCAGCCCCATCGGGACAGCCTCCTACAATGAGCAGTTCTTC. Together with reference TRBV11-1 and TRBJ2-1, the CDR3 gives the full variable domain: EAEVAQSPRYKITEKSQAVAFWCDPISGHATLYWYRQILGQGPELLVQFQDESVVDDSQLPKDRFSAERLKGVDSTLKIQPAELGDSAMYLCASSPIGTASYNEQFFGPGTRLTVL.